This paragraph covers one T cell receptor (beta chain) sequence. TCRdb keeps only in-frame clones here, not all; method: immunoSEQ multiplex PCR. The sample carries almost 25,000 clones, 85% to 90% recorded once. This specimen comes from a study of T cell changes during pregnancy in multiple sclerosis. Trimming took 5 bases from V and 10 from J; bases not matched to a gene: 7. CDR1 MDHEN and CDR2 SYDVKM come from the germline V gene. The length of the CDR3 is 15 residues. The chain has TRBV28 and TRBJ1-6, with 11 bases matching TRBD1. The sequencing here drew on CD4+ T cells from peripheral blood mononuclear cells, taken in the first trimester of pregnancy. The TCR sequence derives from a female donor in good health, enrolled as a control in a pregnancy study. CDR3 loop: CASSTRTGGRSPLHF. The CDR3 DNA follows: TGTGCCAGCAGTACCCGGACAGGGGGCCGATCACCCCTCCACTTT.